Here is one T cell receptor (beta chain) with its context. The source of the sample is a study of immune heterogeneity within non-small cell lung tumors. The germline gives CDR1 DFQATT, CDR2 SNEGSKA (reference sequence). Trimming left V 6 bases short and J 12 bases short, with 24 bases between. This CDR3 has 15 amino acids. For each sample, template was around 600 ng of bulk tumor genomic DNA. From each primary tumor, several far-apart biopsies were obtained during surgery. Patients with untreated, newly diagnosed non-small cell lung cancer underwent curative surgery. A multiplex PCR containing 32 V primers and 13 J primers was used to amplify TCR beta CDR3. Using its own MiXCR run on the multiplex PCR reads, TCRdb lists one record per CDR3 protein. This table holds roughly 10,000 distinct CDR3 sequences, roughly 17% found once.

The source is a man in his forties or fifties with non-small cell lung cancer. This chain connects TRBV20-1 to TRBJ1-6, with TRBD1 as a possible D gene (6 bases). Sequencing input: lung tumor tissue. CDR3 DNA: TGCAGTGCAACGCCGGAACAGGGACTCGATTTACCCCTCCACTTT. Its protein product is CSATPEQGLDLPLHF.